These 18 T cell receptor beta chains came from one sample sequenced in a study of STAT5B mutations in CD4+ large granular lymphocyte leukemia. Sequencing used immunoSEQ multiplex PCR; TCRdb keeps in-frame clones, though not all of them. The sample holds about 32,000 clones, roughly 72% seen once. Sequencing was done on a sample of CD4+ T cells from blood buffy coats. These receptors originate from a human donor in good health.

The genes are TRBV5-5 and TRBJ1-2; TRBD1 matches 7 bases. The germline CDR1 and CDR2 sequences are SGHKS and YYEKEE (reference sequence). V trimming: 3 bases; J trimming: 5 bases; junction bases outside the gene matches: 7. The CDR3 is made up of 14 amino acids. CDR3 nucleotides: TGTGCCAGCAGCTCCCTGACAGGGCGGTATGGCTACACCTTC. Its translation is CASSSLTGRYGYTF.

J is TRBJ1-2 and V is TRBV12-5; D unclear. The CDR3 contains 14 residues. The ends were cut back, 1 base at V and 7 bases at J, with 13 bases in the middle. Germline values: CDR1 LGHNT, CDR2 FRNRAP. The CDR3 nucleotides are TGTGCTAGTGGTTTGGGTCAATATATAGGTGGCTACACCTTC. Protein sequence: CASGLGQYIGGYTF.

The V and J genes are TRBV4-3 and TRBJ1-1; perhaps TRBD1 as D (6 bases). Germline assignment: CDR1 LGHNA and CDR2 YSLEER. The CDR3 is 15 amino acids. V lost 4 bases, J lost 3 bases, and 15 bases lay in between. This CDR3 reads CASSLSWGGDTEAFF. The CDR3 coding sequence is TGCGCCAGCAGCCTAAGCTGGGGGGGCGACACTGAAGCTTTCTTT.

CDR3 coding DNA: TGTGCCAGCAGCTTAAGGCTAGCGGGGGACCTTGAGCAGTTCTTC. It is translated as CASSLRLAGDLEQFF. The chain carries TRBV7-2 and TRBJ2-1, with TRBD2 matching over 10 bases. V was pared by 2 bases and J by 9 bases, with 7 bases of the junction left unmatched. There are 15 residues in the CDR3. Germline assignment: CDR1 SGHTA and CDR2 FQGNSA.

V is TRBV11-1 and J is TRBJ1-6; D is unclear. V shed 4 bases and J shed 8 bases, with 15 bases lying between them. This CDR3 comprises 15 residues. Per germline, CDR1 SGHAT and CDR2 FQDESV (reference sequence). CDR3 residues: CASSYGTRPDSPLHF. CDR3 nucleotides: TGTGCCAGCAGCTACGGCACGCGGCCTGATTCACCCCTCCACTTT.

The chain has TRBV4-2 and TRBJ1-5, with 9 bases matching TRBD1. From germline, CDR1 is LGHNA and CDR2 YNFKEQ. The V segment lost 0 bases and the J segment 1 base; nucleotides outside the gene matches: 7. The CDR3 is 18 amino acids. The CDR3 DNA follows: TGTGCCAGCAGCCAAGATTGGACAGGGGATTTCAGCAATCAGCCCCAGCATTTT. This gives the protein CASSQDWTGDFSNQPQHF.

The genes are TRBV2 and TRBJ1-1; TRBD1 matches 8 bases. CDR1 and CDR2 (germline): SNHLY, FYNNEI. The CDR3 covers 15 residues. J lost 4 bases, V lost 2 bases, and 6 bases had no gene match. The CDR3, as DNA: TGTGCCAGCAGTGAACTGGGGCAGGGGGCCACTGAAGCTTTCTTT. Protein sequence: CASSELGQGATEAFF.

As DNA, the CDR3 is TGTGCCACCAGCCCTCGGACAACGGGGGGGGTAGATACGCAGTATTTT. This encodes CATSPRTTGGVDTQYF. The chain combines TRBV15 with TRBJ2-3, with 8 positions matching TRBD2. CDR3 length: 16 residues. V dropped 5 bases and J dropped 5; count of bases not matched to a gene: 12. Per germline, CDR1 LNHNV and CDR2 YYDKDF (reference sequence).

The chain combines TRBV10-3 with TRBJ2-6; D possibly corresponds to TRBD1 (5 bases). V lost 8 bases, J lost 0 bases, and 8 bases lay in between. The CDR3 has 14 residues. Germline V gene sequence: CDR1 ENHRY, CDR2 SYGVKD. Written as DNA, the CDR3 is TGTGCCATCCAGGGTTTCTCTGGGGCCAACGTCCTGACTTTC. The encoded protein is CAIQGFSGANVLTF.

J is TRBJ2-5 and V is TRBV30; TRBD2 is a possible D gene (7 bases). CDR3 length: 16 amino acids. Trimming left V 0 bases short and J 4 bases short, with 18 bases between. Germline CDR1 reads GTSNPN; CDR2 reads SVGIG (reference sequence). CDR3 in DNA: TGTGCCTGGAGTGTAGGGGGGGGGCCTTACGGAGAGACCCAGTACTTC. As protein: CAWSVGGGPYGETQYF.

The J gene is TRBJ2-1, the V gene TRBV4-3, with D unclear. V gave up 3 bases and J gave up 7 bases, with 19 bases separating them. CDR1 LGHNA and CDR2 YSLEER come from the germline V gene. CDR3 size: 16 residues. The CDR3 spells CASSQAGPVSLNEQFF. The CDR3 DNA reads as TGCGCCAGCAGCCAGGCCGGACCTGTATCCCTAAATGAGCAGTTCTTC.

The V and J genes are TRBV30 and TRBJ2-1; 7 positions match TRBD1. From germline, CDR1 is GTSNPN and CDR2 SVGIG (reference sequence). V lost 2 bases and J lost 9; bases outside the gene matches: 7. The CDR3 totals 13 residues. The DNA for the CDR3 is TGTGCCTGGAGTAACACAGGGGTAGGTGAGCAGTTCTTC. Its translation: CAWSNTGVGEQFF.

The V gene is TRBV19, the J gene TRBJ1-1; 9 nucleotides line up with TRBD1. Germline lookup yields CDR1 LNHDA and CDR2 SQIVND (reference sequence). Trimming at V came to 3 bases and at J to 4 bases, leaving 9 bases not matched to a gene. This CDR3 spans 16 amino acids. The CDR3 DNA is TGTGCCAGTAGTATCGGTTTACAGGGGGCCGGCACTGAAGCTTTCTTT. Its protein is CASSIGLQGAGTEAFF.

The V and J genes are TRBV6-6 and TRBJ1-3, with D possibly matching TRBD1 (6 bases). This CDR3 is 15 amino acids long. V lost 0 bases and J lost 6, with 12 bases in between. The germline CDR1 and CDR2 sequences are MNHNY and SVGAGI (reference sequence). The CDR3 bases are TGTGCCAGCAGTTACTCGAGGCCAGGGGAAAACACCATATATTTT. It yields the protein CASSYSRPGENTIYF.

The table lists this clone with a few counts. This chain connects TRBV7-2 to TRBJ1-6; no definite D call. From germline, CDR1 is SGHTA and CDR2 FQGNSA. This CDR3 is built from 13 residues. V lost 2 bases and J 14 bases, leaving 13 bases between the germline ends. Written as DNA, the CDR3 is TGTGCCAGCAGCTTATCAACCTTTGGGGCCCTCCACTTT. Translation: CASSLSTFGALHF.

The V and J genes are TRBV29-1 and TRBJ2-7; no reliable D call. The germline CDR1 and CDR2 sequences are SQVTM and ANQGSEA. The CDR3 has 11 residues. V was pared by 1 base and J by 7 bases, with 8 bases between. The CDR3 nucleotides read TGCAGCGTTGAAGTTCCTGGGGAGCAGTACTTC. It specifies CSVEVPGEQYF.

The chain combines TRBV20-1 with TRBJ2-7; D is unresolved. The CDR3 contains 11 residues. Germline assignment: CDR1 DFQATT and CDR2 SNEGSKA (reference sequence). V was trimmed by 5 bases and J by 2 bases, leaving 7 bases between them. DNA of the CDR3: TGCAGTGCTCAGGCTCCCTACGAGCAGTACTTC. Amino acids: CSAQAPYEQYF.

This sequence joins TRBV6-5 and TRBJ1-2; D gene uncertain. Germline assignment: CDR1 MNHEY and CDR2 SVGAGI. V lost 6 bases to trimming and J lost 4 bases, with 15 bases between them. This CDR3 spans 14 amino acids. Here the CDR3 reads CASRVARGTYGYTF. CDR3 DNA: TGTGCCAGCAGGGTTGCACGGGGAACCTATGGCTACACCTTC.